The source of this T cell receptor (beta chain) is a study of shared clonotypes between healthy human individuals. TCRdb's copy holds only in-frame clones and misses some; the assay was immunoSEQ multiplex PCR. This table holds roughly 700,000 clones, around 67% found once. Trimming removed 4 bases from V and 2 bases from J; junction bases left unmatched: 7. The CDR3 consists of 15 residues. Germline V gene sequence: CDR1 LGHNA, CDR2 YNFKEQ. This rearrangement joins TRBV4-2 to TRBJ2-7, with TRBD2 matching 8 bases. The source material was memory CD4+ T cells sorted from blood. Subset in this sample: CD45RA-negative fraction. This sequence was found in a woman in her twenties or thirties in good health. The CDR3 nucleotides read TGTGCCAGCAGCCTCGCACAGGGACTAGCCTACGAGCAGTACTTC. It yields the protein CASSLAQGLAYEQYF.